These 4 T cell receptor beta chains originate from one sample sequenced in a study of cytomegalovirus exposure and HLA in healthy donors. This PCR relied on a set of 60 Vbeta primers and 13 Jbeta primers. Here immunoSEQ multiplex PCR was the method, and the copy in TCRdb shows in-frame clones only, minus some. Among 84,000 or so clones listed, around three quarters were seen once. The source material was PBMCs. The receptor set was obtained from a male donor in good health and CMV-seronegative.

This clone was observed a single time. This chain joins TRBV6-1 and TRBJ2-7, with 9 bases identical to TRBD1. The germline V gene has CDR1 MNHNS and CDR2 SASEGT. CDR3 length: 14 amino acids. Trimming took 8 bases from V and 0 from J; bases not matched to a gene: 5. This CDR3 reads CASGGQGDSYEQYF. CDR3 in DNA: TGTGCCAGCGGGGGACAGGGAGACTCCTACGAGCAGTACTTC.

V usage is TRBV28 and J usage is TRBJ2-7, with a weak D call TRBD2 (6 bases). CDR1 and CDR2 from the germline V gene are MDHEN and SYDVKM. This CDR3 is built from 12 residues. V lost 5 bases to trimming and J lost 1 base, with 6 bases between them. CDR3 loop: CASSRGSYEQYF. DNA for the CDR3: TGTGCCAGCAGTCGGGGGTCCTACGAGCAGTACTTC.

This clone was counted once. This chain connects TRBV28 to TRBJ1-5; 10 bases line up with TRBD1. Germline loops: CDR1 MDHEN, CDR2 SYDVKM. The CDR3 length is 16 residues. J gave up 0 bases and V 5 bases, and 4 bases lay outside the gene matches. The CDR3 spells CASSPTGGRSNQPQHF. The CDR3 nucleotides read TGTGCCAGCAGTCCGACAGGGGGCCGTAGCAATCAGCCCCAGCATTTT.

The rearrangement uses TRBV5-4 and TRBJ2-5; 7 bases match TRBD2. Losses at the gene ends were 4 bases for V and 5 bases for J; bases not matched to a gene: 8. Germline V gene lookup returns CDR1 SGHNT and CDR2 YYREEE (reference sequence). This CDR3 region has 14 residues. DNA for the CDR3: TGTGCCAGCAGCCCCTTACTGGGAGGGGAGACCCAGTACTTC. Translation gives CASSPLLGGETQYF.